The T cell receptor beta chain described here comes from a study of T cell responses to AZD1222 COVID-19 vaccine. Regarding the study as a whole: Regions 160-218 and 743-854 held dominance among vaccine-associated CD4 TCRs, which spanned spike. Sampling captured repertoires only after the peak T cell response.

The data were produced by immunoSEQ multiplex PCR, yet TCRdb's version contains in-frame clones alone and is incomplete. This sample has roughly 80,000 clones, with 92% found just once. Remarks on this clone: Its antigen is as yet unknown.

V dropped 5 bases and J dropped 4 bases, with 18 bases sitting between them. Germline V CDR1 and CDR2: LNHDA, SQIVND (reference sequence). The CDR3 length is 16 residues. The TCR originated in an adult in good health. The chain couples TRBV19 to TRBJ1-5, with D perhaps matching TRBD1 (6 bases). This sample comprised peripheral blood, obtained on day 0 of AZD1222 vaccination. CDR3 region: CASSQRGVSLNQPQHF. CDR3 coding DNA: TGTGCCAGTAGTCAGAGGGGGGTCTCCCTGAATCAGCCCCAGCATTTT.